Here is one T cell receptor (beta chain) with its context. The data were produced by immunoSEQ multiplex PCR, yet TCRdb's version contains in-frame clones alone and is incomplete. The sample contains about 15,000 clones, about 34% of which appear only once. The CDR3 is made up of 16 amino acids. V was cut by 0 bases and J by 3 bases, with 15 bases left in between. Germline CDR1 reads SGHNT; CDR2 reads YYREEE (reference sequence). This entry is derived from a study of graft-versus-host responses after intestinal transplantation. Study information: Induction with anti-thymocyte globulin, then tacrolimus and steroids for about 3 years, was given to all recipients.

Sequenced material: alloreactive CD4+ T cells from a mixed lymphocyte reaction culture, taken before intestinal transplant. Subset noted: CFSE-low proliferating T cells sorted from roughly 6-day pre-transplant mixed lymphocyte reaction (GvH or HvG direction). This sequence originates from a human patient who received an intestinal transplant. The chain is built from TRBV5-4 and TRBJ2-5; tentatively, D is TRBD1 (5 bases). The CDR3 reads CASSLVHAPGKETQYF. CDR3 bases: TGTGCCAGCAGCTTGGTTCACGCTCCAGGGAAAGAGACCCAGTACTTC.